What follows is one TCR beta chain and its context. Its specificity is unknown. The sample belongs to a study of T cell clonotyping in hematopoietic cell transplantation. Study-level findings and limits: After transplant, recipient diversity fell while pathologically expanded clonotypes grew through day 180. Graft donor and pretransplant recipient Inverse Simpson Index values predicted broader posttransplant TCR diversity.

The assay was immunoSEQ multiplex PCR, and TCRdb's table has in-frame clones only and misses some. The sample has about 70,000 clones, 94% seen once. This CDR3 spans 15 amino acids. The V gene's germline CDR1 is MNHEY and CDR2 SMNVEV (reference sequence). With 5 bases removed from V and 2 bases from J, the gap between germline ends came to 12 bases. The sequencing input was peripheral blood mononuclear cells. This TCR came from a man aged 45-60 years in good health. Some clones in this sample may be carry-over from other donors' samples. This chain links TRBV27 with TRBJ1-4, with D possibly matching TRBD1 (6 bases). CDR3 amino acids: CASSLVTGTNEKLFF. The CDR3, as DNA: TGTGCCAGCAGTCTCGTAACAGGGACTAATGAAAAACTGTTTTTT.